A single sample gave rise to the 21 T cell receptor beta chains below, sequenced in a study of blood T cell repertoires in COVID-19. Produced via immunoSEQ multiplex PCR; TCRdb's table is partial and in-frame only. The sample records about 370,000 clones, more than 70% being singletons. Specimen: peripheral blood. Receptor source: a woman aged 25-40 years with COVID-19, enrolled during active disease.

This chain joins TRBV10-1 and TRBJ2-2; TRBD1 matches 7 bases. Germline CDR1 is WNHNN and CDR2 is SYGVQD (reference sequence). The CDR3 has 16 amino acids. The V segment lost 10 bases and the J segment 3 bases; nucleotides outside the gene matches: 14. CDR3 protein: CANVIGGRDDTGELFF. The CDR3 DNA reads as TGCGCCAACGTAATAGGGGGCCGCGATGACACCGGGGAGCTGTTTTTT.

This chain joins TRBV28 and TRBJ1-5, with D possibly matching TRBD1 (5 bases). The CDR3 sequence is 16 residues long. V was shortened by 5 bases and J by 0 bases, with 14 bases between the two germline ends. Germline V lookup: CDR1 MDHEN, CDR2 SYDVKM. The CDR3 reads CASSPRDFYSNQPQHF. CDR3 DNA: TGTGCCAGCAGTCCACGGGACTTCTATAGCAATCAGCCCCAGCATTTT.

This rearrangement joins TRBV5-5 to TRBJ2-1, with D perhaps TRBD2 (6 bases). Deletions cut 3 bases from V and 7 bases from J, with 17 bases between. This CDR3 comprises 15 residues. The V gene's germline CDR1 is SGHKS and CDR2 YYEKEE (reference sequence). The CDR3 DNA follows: TGTGCCAGCAGCTGGACCAGCGGGCCCGGGAATGAGCAGTTCTTC. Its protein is CASSWTSGPGNEQFF.

The CDR3 region is CASSYLALRDTEAFF. The CDR3 DNA is TGTGCCAGCAGTTATCTGGCCCTGCGGGACACTGAAGCTTTCTTT. The chain combines TRBV6-5 with TRBJ1-1, with D uncertain. The V end lost 3 bases, the J end lost 3 bases, and 14 bases lay between the germline ends. The CDR3 covers 15 residues. The V gene's germline CDR1 is MNHEY and CDR2 SVGAGI.

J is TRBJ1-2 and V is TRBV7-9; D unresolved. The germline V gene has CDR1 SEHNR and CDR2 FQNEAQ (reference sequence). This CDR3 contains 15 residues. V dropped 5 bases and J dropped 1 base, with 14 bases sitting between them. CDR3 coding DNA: TGTGCCAGCAGCCAACCCACATCACGTAACTATGGCTACACCTTC. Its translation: CASSQPTSRNYGYTF.

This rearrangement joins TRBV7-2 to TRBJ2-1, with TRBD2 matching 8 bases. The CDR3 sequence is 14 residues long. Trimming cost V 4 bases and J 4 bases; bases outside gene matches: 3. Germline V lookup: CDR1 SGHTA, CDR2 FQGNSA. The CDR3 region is CASSSAGVYNEQFF. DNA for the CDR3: TGTGCCAGCAGCTCAGCGGGAGTTTACAATGAGCAGTTCTTC. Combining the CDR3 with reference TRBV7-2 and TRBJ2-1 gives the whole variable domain GAGVSQSPSNKVTEKGKDVELRCDPISGHTALYWYRQSLGQGLEFLIYFQGNSAPDKSGLPSDRFSAERTGGSVSTLTIQRTQQEDSAVYLCASSSAGVYNEQFFGPGTRLTVL.

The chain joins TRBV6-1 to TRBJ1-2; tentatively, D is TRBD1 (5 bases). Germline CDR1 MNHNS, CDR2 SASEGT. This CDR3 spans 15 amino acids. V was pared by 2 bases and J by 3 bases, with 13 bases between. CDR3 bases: TGTGCCAGCAGTGAATTGGTGCAGGGTGACTATGGCTACACCTTC. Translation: CASSELVQGDYGYTF.

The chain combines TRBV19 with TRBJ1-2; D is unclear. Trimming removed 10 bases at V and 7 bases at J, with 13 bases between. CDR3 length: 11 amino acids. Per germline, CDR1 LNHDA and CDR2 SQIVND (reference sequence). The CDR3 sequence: CATQRGGGYTF. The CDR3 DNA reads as TGTGCCACCCAGCGGGGAGGTGGCTACACCTTC.

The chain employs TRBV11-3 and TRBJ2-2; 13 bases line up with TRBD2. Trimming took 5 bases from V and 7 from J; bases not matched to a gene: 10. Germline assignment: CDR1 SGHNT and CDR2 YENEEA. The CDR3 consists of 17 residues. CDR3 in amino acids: CASSRTSGRVRSGELFF. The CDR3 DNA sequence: TGTGCCAGCAGCCGGACTAGCGGGAGAGTCAGAAGCGGGGAGCTGTTTTTT.

CDR3 protein: CATSREGGRNQPQHF. The CDR3 DNA follows: TGTGCCACCAGCAGAGAGGGGGGACGCAATCAGCCCCAGCATTTT. V usage is TRBV15 and J usage is TRBJ1-5, with TRBD1 as a possible D gene (5 bases). The V and J ends lost 0 bases and 2 bases respectively, with 8 bases between them. The CDR3 runs 15 residues. Germline CDR1 reads LNHNV; CDR2 reads YYDKDF (reference sequence).

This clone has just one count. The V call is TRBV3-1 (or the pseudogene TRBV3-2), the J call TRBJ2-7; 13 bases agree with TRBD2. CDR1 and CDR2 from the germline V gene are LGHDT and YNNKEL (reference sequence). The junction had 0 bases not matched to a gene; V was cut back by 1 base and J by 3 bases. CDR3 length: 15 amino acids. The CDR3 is CASSQGLAGGYEQYV. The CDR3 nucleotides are TGTGCCAGCAGCCAAGGACTAGCGGGAGGCTACGAGCAGTACGTC.

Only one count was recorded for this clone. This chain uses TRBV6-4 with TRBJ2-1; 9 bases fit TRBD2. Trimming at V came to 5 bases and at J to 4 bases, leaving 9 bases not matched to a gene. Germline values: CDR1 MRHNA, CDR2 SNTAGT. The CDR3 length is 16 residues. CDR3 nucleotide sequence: TGTGCCAGCAGTCCAAGCTCAGCGGGGGGATACAATGAGCAGTTCTTC. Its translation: CASSPSSAGGYNEQFF.

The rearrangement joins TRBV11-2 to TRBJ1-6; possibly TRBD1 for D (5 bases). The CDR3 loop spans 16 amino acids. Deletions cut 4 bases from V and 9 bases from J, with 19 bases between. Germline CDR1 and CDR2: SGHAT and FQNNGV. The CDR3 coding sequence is TGTGCCAGCAGCTCTCTGCAGGGCCGTAACCCTTCACCCCTCCACTTT. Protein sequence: CASSSLQGRNPSPLHF.

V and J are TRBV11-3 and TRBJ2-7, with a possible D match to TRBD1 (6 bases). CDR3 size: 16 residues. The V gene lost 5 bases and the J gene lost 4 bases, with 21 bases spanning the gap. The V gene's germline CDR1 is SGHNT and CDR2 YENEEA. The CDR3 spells CASSQAPGTGSYEQYV. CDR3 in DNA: TGTGCCAGCAGCCAAGCCCCTGGTACAGGGTCTTACGAGCAGTACGTC.

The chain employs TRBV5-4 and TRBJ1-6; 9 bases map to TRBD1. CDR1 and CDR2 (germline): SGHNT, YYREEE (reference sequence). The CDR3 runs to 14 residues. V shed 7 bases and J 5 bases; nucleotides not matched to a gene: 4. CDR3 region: CASRQGVDNSPLHF. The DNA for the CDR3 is TGTGCCAGCCGACAGGGGGTGGATAATTCACCCCTCCACTTT.

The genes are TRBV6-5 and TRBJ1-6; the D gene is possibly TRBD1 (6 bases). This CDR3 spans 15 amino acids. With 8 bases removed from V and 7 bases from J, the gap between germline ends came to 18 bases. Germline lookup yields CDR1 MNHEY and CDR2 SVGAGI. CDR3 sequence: CASSFSGQTNSPLHF. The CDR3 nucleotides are TGTGCCAGCTCATTCTCCGGACAGACGAATTCACCCCTCCACTTT.

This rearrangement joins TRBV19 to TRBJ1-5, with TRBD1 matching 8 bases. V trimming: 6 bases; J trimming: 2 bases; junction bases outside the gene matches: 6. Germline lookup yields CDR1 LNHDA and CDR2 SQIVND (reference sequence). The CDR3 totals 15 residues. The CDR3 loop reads CASRLPGQGNQPQHF. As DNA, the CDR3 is TGTGCCAGTAGACTTCCGGGACAGGGCAATCAGCCCCAGCATTTT.

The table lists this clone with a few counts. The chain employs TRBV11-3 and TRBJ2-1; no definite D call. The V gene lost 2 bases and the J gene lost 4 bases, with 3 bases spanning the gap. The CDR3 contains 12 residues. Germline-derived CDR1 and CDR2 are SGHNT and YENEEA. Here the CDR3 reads CASSLRYNEQFF. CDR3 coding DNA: TGTGCCAGCAGCTTACGGTACAATGAGCAGTTCTTC.

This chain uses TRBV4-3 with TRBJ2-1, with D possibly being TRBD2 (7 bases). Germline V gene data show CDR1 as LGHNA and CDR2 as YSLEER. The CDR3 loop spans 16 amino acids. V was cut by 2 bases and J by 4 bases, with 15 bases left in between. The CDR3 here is CASSQLGGGQYNEQFF. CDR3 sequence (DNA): TGCGCCAGCAGCCAATTGGGGGGGGGACAATACAATGAGCAGTTCTTC.

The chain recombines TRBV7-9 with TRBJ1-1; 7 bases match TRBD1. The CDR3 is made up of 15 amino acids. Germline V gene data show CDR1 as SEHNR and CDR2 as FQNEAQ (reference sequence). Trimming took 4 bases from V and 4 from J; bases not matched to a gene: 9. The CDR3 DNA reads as TGTGCCAGCAGCTCGGACAGGACGAGGGCCACTGAAGCTTTCTTT. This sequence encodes CASSSDRTRATEAFF.

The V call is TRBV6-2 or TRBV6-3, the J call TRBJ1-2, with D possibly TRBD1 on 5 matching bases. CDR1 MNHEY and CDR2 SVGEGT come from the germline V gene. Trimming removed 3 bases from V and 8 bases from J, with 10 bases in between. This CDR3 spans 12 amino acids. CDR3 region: CASSYRRGGYTF. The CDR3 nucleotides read TGTGCCAGCAGTTATAGGAGGGGAGGCTACACCTTC.